Reported below is one T cell receptor beta chain. The antigen remains unidentified. The data belong to a study of blood T cells in healthy people across ages. Study outcomes and limitations: Age showed a roughly linear inverse relationship with TCR beta diversity per million T cells. The long-lived group displayed more naive CD4+ cells, plus higher diversity, than the aged donors did. Shifts in expanded clonotypes may have been confounded by donor CMV status, which was unknown.

A J-beta primer mix and a sample-barcoded 5' primer were used in a second PCR of about 7 to 11 cycles. TCRdb reanalysed the 5' RACE reads using MiXCR and keeps one entry per CDR3 protein. The sample includes hundreds of thousands of distinct CDR3 sequences, under 55% of them seen just once. This clonotype was obtained from a man aged 55 to 70 in good health. Specimen: blood.

CDR3 amino acids: CASSLRTPQEQYF. The CDR3, as DNA: TGTGCCAGCAGTTTAAGGACACCCCAAGAGCAGTACTTC. The chain employs TRBV28 and TRBJ2-7, with D tentatively TRBD1 (5 bases). The CDR3 length is 13 residues. Between the trimmed V and J ends, which lost 2 bases and 7 bases, there was a span of 12 bases. CDR1 MDHEN and CDR2 SYDVKM come from the germline V gene.